The T cell receptor (beta chain) under discussion was sequenced for a study of CD8 T cells in Susac syndrome. After extraction with the RNeasy kit, about 0.45 to 1 ug of the RNA was reverse transcribed using random hexamers. From the immunoSEQ multiplex PCR reads, TCRdb called clonotypes with MiXCR, one entry per CDR3 protein. In the table there are 95,000 to 150,000 distinct CDR3 sequences, about 93% of which are singletons. Trimming stripped 7 bases from V and 0 bases from J, with 21 bases between. CDR3 length: 17 amino acids. The TCR comes from a human donor with Susac syndrome. The rearrangement uses TRBV12-3 or TRBV12-4 and TRBJ1-1; no firm D call. Sequencing was done on a sample of CD8+ T cells from PBMCs. The CDR3 DNA sequence: TGTGCCAGCACCTCTGGCGTTATCGGACTTATGAACACTGAAGCTTTCTTT. It specifies CASTSGVIGLMNTEAFF.